The source of this T cell receptor beta chain is a study of blood T cell repertoires in COVID-19. Study-level information: The United States, Italy and Spain were the sources of the acute and convalescent COVID-19 samples. PBMCs, B-cell-depleted T cells, or T cells provided the cDNA or gDNA that made up the material.

The table came from immunoSEQ multiplex PCR; TCRdb's copy has only in-frame clones and leaves some out. The sample lists a few hundred thousand clones; around 90% were seen once. Ages ranged from about 18 to 100 years, with residence in more than 20 US areas. Donors of Cohort 3 who recovered were those that had two negative PCRs, clearance, or symptom resolution. Germline assignment: CDR1 LNHDA and CDR2 SQIVND (reference sequence). CDR3 length: 14 amino acids. The trim removed 6 bases at V and 1 base at J, leaving 4 bases unmatched. The clonotype was recovered from a woman in her 30s who had recovered from COVID-19. The sequencing sample was made of PBMCs or T cells enriched from blood (not recorded which). This chain connects TRBV19 to TRBJ2-7; TRBD1 matches at 9 bases. CDR3 residues: CASSSGQGSYEQYF. Here the CDR3 DNA reads TGTGCCAGTAGCTCCGGACAGGGGTCCTACGAGCAGTACTTC. The whole variable domain, remainder taken from reference TRBV19 and TRBJ2-7, is DGGITQSPKYLFRKEGQNVTLSCEQNLNHDAMYWYRQDPGQGLRLIYYSQIVNDFQKGDIAEGYSVSREKKESFPLTVTSAQKNPTAFYLCASSSGQGSYEQYFGPGTRLTVT.